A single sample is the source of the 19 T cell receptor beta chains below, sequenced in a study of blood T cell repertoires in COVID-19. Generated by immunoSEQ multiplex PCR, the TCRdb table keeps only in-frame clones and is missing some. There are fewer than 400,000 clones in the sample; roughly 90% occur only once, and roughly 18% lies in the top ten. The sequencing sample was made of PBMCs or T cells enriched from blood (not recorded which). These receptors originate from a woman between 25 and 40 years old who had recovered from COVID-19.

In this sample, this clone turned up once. CDR3 DNA: TGTGCCAGCAGCCAAGTGAGGGACATTTTATTGGGCACAGATACGCAGTATTTT. Protein sequence: CASSQVRDILLGTDTQYF. The chain links TRBV4-2 to TRBJ2-3; a possible D gene is TRBD1 (6 bases). From germline, CDR1 is LGHNA and CDR2 YNFKEQ. V shed 1 base and J shed 1 base, with 18 bases lying between them. This CDR3 comprises 18 residues.

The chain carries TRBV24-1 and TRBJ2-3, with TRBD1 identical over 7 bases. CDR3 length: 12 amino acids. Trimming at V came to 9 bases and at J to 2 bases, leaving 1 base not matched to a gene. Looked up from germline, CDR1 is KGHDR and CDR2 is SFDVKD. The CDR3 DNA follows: TGTGCCACCGGGACAGCCACAGATACGCAGTATTTT. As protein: CATGTATDTQYF.

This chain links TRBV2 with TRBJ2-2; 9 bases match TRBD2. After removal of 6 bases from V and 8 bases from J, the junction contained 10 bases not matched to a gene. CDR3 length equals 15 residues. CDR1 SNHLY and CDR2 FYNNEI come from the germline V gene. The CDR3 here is CASRDSGGYLGELFF. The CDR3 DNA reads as TGTGCCAGCAGAGACAGCGGGGGGTATCTGGGGGAGCTGTTTTTT.

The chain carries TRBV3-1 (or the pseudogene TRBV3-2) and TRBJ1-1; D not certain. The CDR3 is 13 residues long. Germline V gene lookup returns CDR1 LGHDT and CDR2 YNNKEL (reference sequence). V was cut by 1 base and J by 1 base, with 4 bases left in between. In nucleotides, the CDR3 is TGTGCCAGCAGCCAAGCTACGAACACTGAAGCTTTCTTT. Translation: CASSQATNTEAFF.

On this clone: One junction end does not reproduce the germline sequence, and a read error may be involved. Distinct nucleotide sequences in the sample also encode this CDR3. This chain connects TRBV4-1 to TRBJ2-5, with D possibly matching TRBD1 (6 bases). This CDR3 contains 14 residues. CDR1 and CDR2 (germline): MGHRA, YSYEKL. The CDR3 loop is CASSRRGVLETQYF. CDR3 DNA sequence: TGCGCCAGTAGCCGCAGGGGCGTATTGGAGACCCAGTACTTC.

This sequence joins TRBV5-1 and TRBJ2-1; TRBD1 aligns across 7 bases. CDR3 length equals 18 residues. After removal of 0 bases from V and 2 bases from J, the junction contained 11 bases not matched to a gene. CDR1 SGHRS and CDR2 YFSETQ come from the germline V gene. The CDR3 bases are TGCGCCAGCAGCTTGGCGGGACAGCCGGGTCAGACCTACAATGAGCAGTTCTTC. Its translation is CASSLAGQPGQTYNEQFF.

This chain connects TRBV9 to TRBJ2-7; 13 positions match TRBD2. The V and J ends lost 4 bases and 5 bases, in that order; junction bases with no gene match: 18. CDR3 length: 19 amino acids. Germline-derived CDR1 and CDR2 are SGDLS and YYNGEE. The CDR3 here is CASSSRLAGGPTRPHEQYF. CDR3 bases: TGTGCCAGCAGCTCCCGACTAGCGGGGGGTCCAACCCGCCCCCACGAGCAGTACTTC.

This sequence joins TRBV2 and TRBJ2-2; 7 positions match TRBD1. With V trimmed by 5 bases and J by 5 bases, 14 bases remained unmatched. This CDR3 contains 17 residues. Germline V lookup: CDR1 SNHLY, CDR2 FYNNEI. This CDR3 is CASSKESGQILTGELFF. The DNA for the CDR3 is TGTGCCAGCAGTAAAGAATCGGGACAGATTCTTACCGGGGAGCTGTTTTTT. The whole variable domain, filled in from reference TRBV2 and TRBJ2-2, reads EPEVTQTPSHQVTQMGQEVILRCVPISNHLYFYWYRQILGQKVEFLVSFYNNEISEKSEIFDDQFSVERPDGSNFTLKIRSTKLEDSAMYFCASSKESGQILTGELFFGEGSRLTVL.

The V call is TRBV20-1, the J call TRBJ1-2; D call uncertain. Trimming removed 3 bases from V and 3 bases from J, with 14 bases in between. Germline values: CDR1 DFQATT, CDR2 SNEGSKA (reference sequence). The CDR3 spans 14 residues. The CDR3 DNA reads TGCAGTGCTAGTGGAAAGGAAGACTACTATGGCTACACCTTC. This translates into CSASGKEDYYGYTF.

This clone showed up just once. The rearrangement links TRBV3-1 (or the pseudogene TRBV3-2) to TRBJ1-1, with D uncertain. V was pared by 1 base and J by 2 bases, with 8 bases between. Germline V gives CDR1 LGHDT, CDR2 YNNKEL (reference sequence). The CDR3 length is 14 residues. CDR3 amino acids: CASSQASGNTEAFF. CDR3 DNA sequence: TGTGCCAGCAGCCAAGCATCAGGAAACACTGAAGCTTTCTTT.

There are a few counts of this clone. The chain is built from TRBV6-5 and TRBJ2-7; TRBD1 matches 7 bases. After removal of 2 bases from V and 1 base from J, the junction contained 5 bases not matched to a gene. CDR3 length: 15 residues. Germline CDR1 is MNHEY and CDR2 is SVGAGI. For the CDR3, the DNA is TGTGCCAGCAGTTACGGGACAGTGGATTCCTACGAGCAGTACTTC. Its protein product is CASSYGTVDSYEQYF.

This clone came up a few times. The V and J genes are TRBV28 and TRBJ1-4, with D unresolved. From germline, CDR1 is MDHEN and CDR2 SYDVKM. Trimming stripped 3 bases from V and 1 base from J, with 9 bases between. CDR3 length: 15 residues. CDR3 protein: CASSFIGRTNEKLFF. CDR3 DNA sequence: TGTGCCAGCAGTTTCATCGGGAGAACTAATGAAAAACTGTTTTTT.

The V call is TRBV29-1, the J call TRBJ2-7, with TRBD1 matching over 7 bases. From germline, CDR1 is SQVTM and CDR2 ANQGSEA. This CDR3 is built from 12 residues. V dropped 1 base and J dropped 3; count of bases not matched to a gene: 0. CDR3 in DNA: TGCAGCGTTGAAGGACAGGGCTACGAGCAGTACTTC. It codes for CSVEGQGYEQYF.

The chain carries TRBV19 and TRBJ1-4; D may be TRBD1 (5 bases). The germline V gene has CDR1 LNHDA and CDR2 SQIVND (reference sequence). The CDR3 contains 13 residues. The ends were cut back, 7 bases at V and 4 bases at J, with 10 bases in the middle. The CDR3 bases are TGTGCCAGTATGGGAAGGGGTAATGAAAAACTGTTTTTT. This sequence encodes CASMGRGNEKLFF.

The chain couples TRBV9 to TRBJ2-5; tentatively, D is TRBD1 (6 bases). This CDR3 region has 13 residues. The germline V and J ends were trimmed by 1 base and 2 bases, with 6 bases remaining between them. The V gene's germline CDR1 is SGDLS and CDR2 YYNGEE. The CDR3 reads CASSVTGQETQYF. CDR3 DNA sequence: TGTGCCAGCAGCGTAACAGGGCAAGAGACCCAGTACTTC.

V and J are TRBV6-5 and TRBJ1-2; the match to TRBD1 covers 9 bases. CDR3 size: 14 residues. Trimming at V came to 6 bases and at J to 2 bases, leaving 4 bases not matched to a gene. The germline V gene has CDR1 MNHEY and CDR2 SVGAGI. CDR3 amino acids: CASSPGQGNYGYTF. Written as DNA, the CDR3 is TGTGCCAGCAGCCCGGGACAGGGCAACTATGGCTACACCTTC.

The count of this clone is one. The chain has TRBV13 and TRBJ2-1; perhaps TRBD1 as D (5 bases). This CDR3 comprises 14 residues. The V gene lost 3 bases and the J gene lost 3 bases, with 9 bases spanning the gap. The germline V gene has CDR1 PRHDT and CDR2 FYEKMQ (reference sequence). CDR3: CASSFRQGYNEQFF. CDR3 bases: TGTGCCAGCAGCTTCAGGCAGGGCTACAATGAGCAGTTCTTC.

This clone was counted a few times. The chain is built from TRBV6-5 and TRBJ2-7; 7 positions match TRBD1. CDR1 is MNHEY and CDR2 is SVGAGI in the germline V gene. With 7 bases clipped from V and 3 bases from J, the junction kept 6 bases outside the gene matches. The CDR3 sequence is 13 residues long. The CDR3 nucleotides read TGTGCCAGCACCCGGGACAGCCTCTACGAGCAGTACTTC. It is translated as CASTRDSLYEQYF.

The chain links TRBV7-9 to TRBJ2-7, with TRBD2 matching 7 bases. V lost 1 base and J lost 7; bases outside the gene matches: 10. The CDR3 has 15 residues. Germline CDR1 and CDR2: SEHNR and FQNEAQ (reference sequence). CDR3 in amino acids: CASSLVLADSLEQYF. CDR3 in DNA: TGTGCCAGCAGCTTAGTCCTAGCGGATTCCCTGGAGCAGTACTTC. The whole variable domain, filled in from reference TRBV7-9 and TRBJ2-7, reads DTGVSQNPRHKITKRGQNVTFRCDPISEHNRLYWYRQTLGQGPEFLTYFQNEAQLEKSRLLSDRFSAERPKGSFSTLEIQRTEQGDSAMYLCASSLVLADSLEQYFGPGTRLTVT.